Reported below is one TCR beta chain. Antigen: not known. The treatment here: some 20 received Ad26.COV2.S at low or high dose, single or two shots; roughly five received placebo; per-sample allocation not given. Each sample was drawn 63 days after the first injection (of vaccine or placebo). An Ad26 vector expressing Wuhan-strain SARS-CoV-2 spike served as the vaccine. The data belong to a study of Ad26.COV2.S vaccination and SARS-CoV-2 variants. Across the study: Once or twice, 56 days apart, Ad26.COV2.S was delivered intramuscularly.

TCRdb's table, derived via immunoSEQ multiplex PCR, lists solely in-frame clones and lacks some. The top ten hold around 3.6% of the sample, which has around 320,000 clones, around 87% seen once. After removal of 5 bases from V and 1 base from J, the junction contained 9 bases not matched to a gene. Germline-derived CDR1 and CDR2 are SEHNR and FQNEAQ (reference sequence). This CDR3 comprises 16 residues. The study's findings and limits: The study found higher spike-specific TCR breadth in vaccine than placebo recipients.

Sequencing used peripheral blood, obtained in a trial of Ad26.COV2.S vaccine versus placebo. The chain joins TRBV7-9 to TRBJ2-5; 8 nucleotides line up with TRBD1. The sequence came from a person between 18 and 65 years old who received the Ad26.COV2.S COVID-19 vaccine or a placebo. The CDR3 reads CASSQGAFSAQETQYF. Written as DNA, the CDR3 is TGTGCCAGCAGCCAGGGGGCTTTCTCGGCCCAAGAGACCCAGTACTTC.